This T cell receptor beta chain was found in a study of OX40 agonist ivuxolimab in advanced cancers. Study summary: Melanoma, hepatocellular carcinoma, head and neck or renal cell cancer occurred in dose-escalation patients. Study-wide points: In the 0.1-3.0 mg/kg groups, partial responders showed among the lowest expansion. There were also nonresponders showing low normalized T-cell clonal expansion. Expanded clones belonging to CD8+ T cells outnumbered, on average, those of CD4+.

Assay: immunoSEQ multiplex PCR; the TCRdb copy retains only in-frame clones and omits some. This table holds 70,000 to 80,000 clones, around 87% found once. Germline V lookup: CDR1 SGHRS, CDR2 YFSETQ. Trimming cost V 1 base and J 3 bases; bases outside gene matches: 16. The CDR3 length is 18 residues. As concerns this clone: The antigen is not known.

The input for sequencing was CD4+ or CD8+ T cells sorted from blood, taken in a trial of the OX40 agonist ivuxolimab. The chain carries TRBV5-1 and TRBJ2-7; 7 nucleotides match TRBD2. This sequence was found in an adult with an advanced solid tumor such as melanoma, head and neck, liver or kidney cancer. CDR3 bases: TGCGCCAGCAGCTTGACGGCTAGCGGATACCAAGTTGGCTACGAGCAGTACTTC. It is translated as CASSLTASGYQVGYEQYF.